These 15 T cell receptor beta chains share one sample of origin, sequenced in a study of CD8+ T cells in alopecia areata (dated by TCRdb to the late 2010s). The time point tag for this specimen amounts to: about 25 weeks on oral tofacitinib. According to the study, the label for this sample's treatment or condition signals: oral pan-JAK inhibitor, 5-10 mg twice daily. Library method: the immunoSEQ multiplex PCR assay. RNA was extracted from all samples and reverse transcribed into cDNA, which served as template for TCR sequencing. The clones in this table, taken by TCRdb from immuneACCESS, are in-frame only. Not every clone is retained; where verified, under half of the shortfall comes from an unresolved V gene, and the cause of the rest is unknown. Within this sample are approximately 300,000 clones, with roughly 64% of them counted one time only. In total, the top ten clones hold about 1.8% of the sample.

This specimen was CD4+ T cells sorted from blood, taken at week 24, from a patient treated with tofacitinib. The receptors were gathered from a human donor with alopecia areata.

The V and J genes are TRBV7-8 and TRBJ2-7, with no clear D. Germline assignment: CDR1 SGHVS and CDR2 FQNEAQ. V was shortened by 4 bases and J by 7 bases, with 11 bases between the two germline ends. The CDR3 has 12 residues. The CDR3 is CASSSPQLEQYF. CDR3 sequence (DNA): TGTGCCAGCAGCTCACCTCAGCTGGAGCAGTACTTC. Full variable domain (outside the CDR3, taken from reference TRBV7-8 and TRBJ2-7): GAGVSQSPRYKVAKRGQDVALRCDPISGHVSLFWYQQALGQGPEFLTYFQNEAQLDKSGLPSDRFFAERPEGSVSTLKIQRTQQEDSAVYLCASSSPQLEQYFGPGTRLTVT.

This chain uses TRBV5-6 with TRBJ1-6, with D possibly TRBD1 on 5 matching bases. Germline V lookup: CDR1 SGHDT, CDR2 YYEEEE. The CDR3 consists of 14 residues. Trimming removed 4 bases at V and 9 bases at J, with 14 bases between. The CDR3 coding sequence is TGTGCCAGCAGCCGATCGAGGGGCGGTTCACCCCTCCACTTT. Its protein product is CASSRSRGGSPLHF.

The chain is built from TRBV11-3 and TRBJ2-2, with TRBD1 as a possible D gene (6 bases). This CDR3 comprises 13 residues. Germline CDR1 and CDR2: SGHNT and YENEEA. V lost 6 bases, J lost 4 bases, and 9 bases lay in between. The CDR3 spells CASSDRFTGELFF. CDR3 sequence (DNA): TGTGCCAGCAGTGACAGGTTCACCGGGGAGCTGTTTTTT.

The rearrangement joins TRBV18 to TRBJ2-3, with no clear D. Trimming took 3 bases from V and 2 from J, leaving 12 bases between them. In germline, CDR1 is KGHSH, CDR2 LQKENI. CDR3 size: 15 residues. The CDR3 protein is CASSPSQIDTDTQYF. Written as DNA, the CDR3 is TGTGCCAGCTCACCCTCCCAAATCGACACAGATACGCAGTATTTT. Drawing the rest from reference TRBV18 and TRBJ2-3, the complete variable domain is NAGVMQNPRHLVRRRGQEARLRCSPMKGHSHVYWYRQLPEEGLKFMVYLQKENIIDESGMPKERFSAEFPKEGPSILRIQQVVRGDSAAYFCASSPSQIDTDTQYFGPGTRLTVL.

This clone occurred a few times. For the CDR3, the DNA is TGTGCCAGTAGTATAGTGGCGGGGGGAAACACAGATACGCAGTATTTT. It codes for CASSIVAGGNTDTQYF. The rearrangement links TRBV19 to TRBJ2-3, with 8 positions matching TRBD2. Trimming took 1 base from V and 2 from J; bases not matched to a gene: 5. The CDR3 extends over 16 amino acids. Germline V gene sequence: CDR1 LNHDA, CDR2 SQIVND (reference sequence).

CDR3 protein: CASSETGFYQPQHF. Here the CDR3 DNA reads TGTGCCAGCAGTGAGACAGGTTTCTATCAGCCCCAGCATTTT. The chain employs TRBV25-1 and TRBJ1-5, with D perhaps TRBD1 (6 bases). With 3 bases removed from V and 5 bases from J, the gap between germline ends came to 11 bases. In germline, CDR1 is MGHDK, CDR2 SYGVNS. The CDR3 has 14 residues.

In its sample, this clone was seen a few times. CDR3 bases: TGTGCCAGCATAGATCAGGGTTTCCAGCCCCAGCATTTT. This codes for CASIDQGFQPQHF. J is TRBJ1-5 and V is TRBV28; D possibly corresponds to TRBD1 (5 bases). Germline V gene sequence: CDR1 MDHEN, CDR2 SYDVKM. The CDR3 contains 13 residues. Trimming took 7 bases from V and 7 from J, leaving 14 bases between them.

The V and J genes are TRBV25-1 and TRBJ1-2, with unresolved D. Germline CDR1 and CDR2: MGHDK and SYGVNS. V was clipped by 8 bases and J by 12 bases, with 19 bases between them. This CDR3 has 12 amino acids. CDR3 region: CASPNPLPRDTF. Written as DNA, the CDR3 is TGTGCCAGCCCCAATCCACTTCCACGAGACACCTTC.

This clone was found a few times. The chain joins TRBV29-1 to TRBJ1-2; no reliable D call. The CDR3 extends over 13 amino acids. V was cut by 5 bases and J by 4 bases, with 14 bases left in between. The germline CDR1 and CDR2 sequences are SQVTM and ANQGSEA. The CDR3 nucleotides are TGCAGCGTTTCGGTCAGTGGTAGCTATGGCTACACCTTC. It encodes CSVSVSGSYGYTF. Supplemented by reference TRBV29-1 and TRBJ1-2, the full variable domain reads SAVISQKPSRDICQRGTSLTIQCQVDSQVTMMFWYRQQPGQSLTLIATANQGSEATYESGFVIDKFPISRPNLTFSTLTVSNMSPEDSSIYLCSVSVSGSYGYTFGSGTRLTVV.

This clone has only a few counts. The same CDR3 arises from other DNA sequences in this sample as well. The gene calls are TRBV2 and TRBJ2-1; no reliable D call. The germline CDR1 and CDR2 sequences are SNHLY and FYNNEI. Deletions cut 1 base from V and 1 base from J, with 5 bases between. The CDR3 runs 14 residues. The CDR3 loop reads CASSEDGSYNEQFF. CDR3 DNA sequence: TGTGCCAGCAGTGAAGACGGGTCCTACAATGAGCAGTTCTTC.

This chain connects TRBV7-9 to TRBJ1-6; TRBD1 aligns across 8 bases. The CDR3 totals 15 residues. The germline gives CDR1 SEHNR, CDR2 FQNEAQ (reference sequence). V trimming: 3 bases; J trimming: 7 bases; junction bases outside the gene matches: 5. The CDR3 DNA is TGTGCCAGCAGCTTCGCCGGGACAGGAAATTCACCCCTCCACTTT. Residues: CASSFAGTGNSPLHF.

The V and J genes are TRBV29-1 and TRBJ2-5; 12 bases are shared with TRBD2. V shed 4 bases and J 2 bases; nucleotides not matched to a gene: 11. The CDR3 is 17 amino acids. The germline gives CDR1 SQVTM, CDR2 ANQGSEA. The DNA for the CDR3 is TGCAGCGTTGTAGATCTAGCGGGGGGGCAGGCGCAAGAGACCCAGTACTTC. Its protein is CSVVDLAGGQAQETQYF.

The rearrangement joins TRBV10-3 to TRBJ2-5; TRBD1 aligns across 9 bases. V was pared by 6 bases and J by 5 bases, with 1 base of the junction left unmatched. This CDR3 is built from 12 residues. CDR1 and CDR2 (germline): ENHRY, SYGVKD. CDR3 coding DNA: TGTGCCATCAGGGACAGGGGTGAGACCCAGTACTTC. Protein product: CAIRDRGETQYF.

The rearrangement uses TRBV4-1 and TRBJ1-1; D ambiguous. The V gene's germline CDR1 is MGHRA and CDR2 YSYEKL. Trimming removed 0 bases from V and 1 base from J, with 9 bases in between. The CDR3 is made up of 15 amino acids. The DNA for the CDR3 is TGCGCCAGCAGCCAAGAAGGGTCAGGGAACACTGAAGCTTTCTTT. Translation: CASSQEGSGNTEAFF.

This clone was seen a handful of times. The chain carries TRBV6-6 and TRBJ1-3; D ambiguous. This CDR3 has 14 residues. The germline V gene has CDR1 MNHNY and CDR2 SVGAGI (reference sequence). V lost 1 base to trimming and J lost 4 bases, with 8 bases between them. Here the CDR3 DNA reads TGTGCCAGCAGTTACTATCTGGGCGGAAACACCATATATTTT. This encodes CASSYYLGGNTIYF.